The rows below give T cell receptor beta chains drawn from one sample of a study of blood T cell repertoires in COVID-19. The repertoire was sequenced with immunoSEQ multiplex PCR; TCRdb's copy has only in-frame clones and lacks some. The sample shows more than 150,000 clones, almost 80% of them seen only once. The sample comprised peripheral blood. Receptor source: a man aged 60-69 years with active or convalescent COVID-19. Both conserved end residues are part of each CDR3. D genes are given only for firm matches. For some rows the clone size is stated as once, few or many, or as a class when expanded; others skip it.

TRBJ1-1 . TRBD1 TRBV30 CAWSLGFIGGRGTEAFF TGTGCCTGGAGCCTCGGCTTCATAGGGGGCAGGGGCACTGAAGCTTTCTTT
TRBJ2-5 . TRBD1 TRBV5-4 CASSLVGGETQYF TGTGCCAGCAGCTTGGTAGGGGGCGAGACCCAGTACTTC
TRBJ2-5 many TRBD2 TRBV7-9 CASSFYRTSGTKETQYF TGTGCCAGCAGCTTTTATCGGACTAGCGGGACAAAAGAGACCCAGTACTTC
TRBJ2-7 . TRBD2 TRBV18 CASSPEGGSSYEQYF TGTGCCAGCTCACCCGAGGGCGGGAGCTCCTACGAGCAGTACTTC
TRBJ1-3 . TRBD1 TRBV11-3 CASRIRDRGNTIYF TGTGCCAGCAGGATCCGGGACAGGGGAAACACCATATATTTT
TRBJ1-6 . TRBD1 TRBV5-4 CASSTGGDSNSPLHF TGTGCCAGCAGCACTGGCGGGGACAGTAATTCACCCCTCCACTTT
TRBJ2-1 many TRBD2 TRBV18 CASSPQAGAYNEQFF TGTGCCAGCTCACCACAAGCGGGAGCCTACAATGAGCAGTTCTTC
TRBJ2-7 . . TRBV20-1 CSASPRGHHYEQYF TGCAGTGCTAGTCCCAGGGGCCATCACTACGAGCAGTACTTC
TRBJ2-1 . TRBD2 TRBV7-9 CASSSSGRAFNEQFF TGTGCCAGCAGCTCAAGCGGGAGGGCCTTCAATGAGCAGTTCTTC
TRBJ2-5 . . TRBV30 CAWSLTPGETQYF TGTGCCTGGAGCCTAACCCCCGGTGAGACCCAGTACTTC
TRBJ2-1 . TRBD1 TRBV29-1 CSTDHRGRNEQFF TGCAGCACAGATCACAGGGGGCGGAATGAGCAGTTCTTC
TRBJ2-1 . TRBD2 TRBV6-2/TRBV6-3 CASSSKREGLSHEQFF TGTGCCAGCAGTTCCAAGCGGGAGGGCCTCTCGCATGAGCAGTTCTTC
TRBJ2-1 few TRBD2 TRBV7-2 CASSLAGGNTYNEQFF TGTGCCAGCAGCTTGGCGGGAGGCAACACTTACAATGAGCAGTTCTTC
TRBJ2-3 . . TRBV20-1 CSARRDVTQYF TGCAGTGCTCGGCGGGACGTTACGCAGTATTTT
TRBJ2-7 . . TRBV29-1 CSVTPYDSPVFGYEQYF TGCAGCGTTACTCCCTACGACTCCCCCGTGTTCGGCTACGAGCAGTACTTC
TRBJ2-2 . TRBD1 TRBV6-5 CASNAIGQGSGELFF TGTGCCAGCAATGCCATCGGACAGGGATCCGGGGAGCTGTTTTTT
TRBJ1-2 . . TRBV28 CASSLGGGRGYTF TGTGCCAGCAGTTTAGGGGGGGGGCGCGGCTACACCTTC
TRBJ2-7 . . TRBV5-5 CASSLVLRGSYEQYF TGTGCCAGCAGCTTGGTCCTACGGGGCTCCTACGAGCAGTACTTC
TRBJ2-1 . . TRBV4-2 CASSQDRSTEQFF TGTGCCAGCAGCCAAGATAGAAGCACTGAGCAGTTCTTC
TRBJ2-5 . TRBD1 TRBV6-2/TRBV6-3 CASSPLRTGETQYF TGTGCCAGCAGTCCCCTCCGGACAGGCGAGACCCAGTACTTC
TRBJ2-3 . . TRBV6-5 CASSIQSTSTDTQYF TGTGCCAGCAGTATACAGTCCACTAGCACAGATACGCAGTATTTT
TRBJ2-1 . . TRBV19 CASSAGPNNEQFF TGTGCCAGTAGTGCGGGACCAAACAATGAGCAGTTCTTC
TRBJ1-1 . . TRBV7-9 CASSLSGLKNTEAFF TGTGCCAGCAGCTTATCGGGACTCAAGAACACTGAAGCTTTCTTT
TRBJ2-3 once . TRBV28 CASSPGDTQYF TGTGCCAGCAGTCCCGGAGATACGCAGTATTTT
TRBJ2-7 . . TRBV2 CASRGNTIVGTSYEQYF TGTGCCAGCAGAGGGAACACTATCGTTGGGACTTCCTACGAGCAGTACTTC
TRBJ1-6 . TRBD1 TRBV5-1 CASSIQGAGSPLHF TGCGCCAGCAGCATACAGGGGGCTGGCTCACCCCTCCACTTT
TRBJ2-5 . TRBD2 TRBV5-1 CASSPRTSGQETQYF TGCGCCAGCAGCCCTAGGACTAGCGGCCAAGAGACCCAGTACTTC